The T cell receptor beta chain described here comes from a study of blood T cells in healthy people across ages. Findings and caveats of the study: Strong correlation existed between TCR beta diversity and naive T cell percentage.

About this clonotype itself: Its antigen is still unknown.

Germline V gives CDR1 PRHDT, CDR2 FYEKMQ (reference sequence). V was cut by 2 bases and J by 4 bases, with 14 bases left in between. This CDR3 region has 15 residues. Sample-barcoded 5' priming and a J-beta primer mix drove a second PCR of about 6 to 12 cycles. MiXCR was run by TCRdb on the 5' RACE reads, yielding one entry per CDR3 protein. The sample shows about 1 million distinct CDR3 sequences, 20% to 25% of them seen only once. The sample was also linked to a second study, of T cells of mothers and their children. That paper states: Evidence of persistent microchimeric T cell clones was absent.

The TCR comes from a girl aged 2 to 10 in good health. Sequenced sample: blood. This rearrangement joins TRBV13 to TRBJ1-2; D not resolved. The CDR3 protein is CASSLRAGGGYGYTF. CDR3 nucleotides: TGTGCCAGCAGCTTAAGAGCCGGAGGTGGCTATGGCTACACCTTC.